Below are 10 T cell receptor beta chains sequenced from a single sample in a study of blood T cell repertoires in COVID-19 (dated by TCRdb to 2020 to 2022). Preparation of the library involved the immunoSEQ multiplex PCR assay. What TCRdb holds here is the immuneACCESS table cut down to in-frame rearrangements. Part of the clones is not present; checked against another copy, under half of the missing clones reflect an unresolved V gene, and the others are unexplained. The sample yields about 250,000 clones; 87% were counted once. The ten largest clonotypes hold just over 2.5% of the sample. The sample taken for sequencing was PBMCs or T cells enriched from blood (not recorded which). All receptors derive from a woman under 40 with acute COVID-19.

The rearrangement joins TRBV27 to TRBJ2-7; TRBD2 matches at 7 bases. The CDR3 contains 14 residues. After removal of 3 bases from V and 4 bases from J, the junction contained 6 bases not matched to a gene. Germline V gene data show CDR1 as MNHEY and CDR2 as SMNVEV (reference sequence). The chain's CDR3 is CASSLIGGRYEQYF. The DNA of the CDR3 is TGTGCCAGCAGTTTGATCGGGGGGAGGTACGAGCAGTACTTC.

With regard to this clone: Other DNA sequences in this sample translate to the same CDR3. The J gene is TRBJ1-5, the V gene TRBV10-3, with a possible D match to TRBD1 (5 bases). The germline gives CDR1 ENHRY, CDR2 SYGVKD. Trimming shortened V by 6 bases and J by 4 bases, and 10 bases separated the two germline ends. This CDR3 is 13 amino acids long. The CDR3 region has the DNA TGTGCCATCAGAGACAGCTTAAATCAGCCCCAGCATTTT. This sequence encodes CAIRDSLNQPQHF.

This clone was seen a few times. The rearrangement uses TRBV19 and TRBJ1-3; the D gene is possibly TRBD1 (6 bases). Trimming pared 5 bases from V and 1 base from J, leaving 12 bases between. There are 15 residues in the CDR3. Germline CDR1 and CDR2: LNHDA and SQIVND (reference sequence). CDR3 in DNA: TGTGCCAGTAGTGCCAGGGGCGAGTCTGGAAACACCATATATTTT. Amino acids: CASSARGESGNTIYF.

CDR3 residues: CATSDPNSYEQYF. The CDR3 bases are TGTGCCACCAGTGACCCTAACTCCTACGAGCAGTACTTC. The chain employs TRBV24-1 and TRBJ2-7; D gene uncertain. Germline V gives CDR1 KGHDR, CDR2 SFDVKD. The V gene lost 4 bases and the J gene lost 0 bases, with 6 bases spanning the gap. The CDR3 has 13 residues.

CDR3 sequence (DNA): TGTGCCAGTAGTAGCGCCCATAACCAGCCCCAGCATTTT. Translating gives CASSSAHNQPQHF. This chain connects TRBV19 to TRBJ1-5; D call uncertain. This CDR3 is 13 amino acids long. The V gene's germline CDR1 is LNHDA and CDR2 SQIVND (reference sequence). V lost 4 bases and J 7 bases, leaving 11 bases between the germline ends.

This chain connects TRBV19 to TRBJ1-2, with 8 bases identical to TRBD1. Germline assignment: CDR1 LNHDA and CDR2 SQIVND (reference sequence). J was trimmed by 8 bases and V by 6 bases; bases with no gene match: 8. The CDR3 is 13 residues long. In DNA form, the CDR3 reads TGTGCCAGTAGCCTAGCCCGGGACAGGGGCTACACCTTC. This translates into CASSLARDRGYTF. Full variable domain (remainder filled in from reference TRBV19 and TRBJ1-2): DGGITQSPKYLFRKEGQNVTLSCEQNLNHDAMYWYRQDPGQGLRLIYYSQIVNDFQKGDIAEGYSVSREKKESFPLTVTSAQKNPTAFYLCASSLARDRGYTFGSGTRLTVV.

V gene TRBV7-6 combines with J gene TRBJ2-7, with D possibly being TRBD2 (6 bases). This CDR3 has 13 residues. With 1 base removed from V and 5 bases from J, the gap between germline ends came to 9 bases. Germline V gene sequence: CDR1 SGHVS, CDR2 FNYEAQ. CDR3 amino acids: CASSLGRENEQYF. CDR3 sequence (DNA): TGTGCCAGCAGCTTAGGTCGGGAGAACGAGCAGTACTTC.

This clone was seen once. The chain combines TRBV27 with TRBJ2-2; tentatively, D is TRBD2 (5 bases). Trimming took off 7 bases at V and 5 bases at J, with 8 bases between the two ends. Germline V gives CDR1 MNHEY, CDR2 SMNVEV (reference sequence). The CDR3 is made up of 12 amino acids. CDR3 protein: CASMRRTGELFF. The CDR3 bases are TGTGCCAGCATGCGGAGGACCGGGGAGCTGTTTTTT.

This chain uses TRBV7-9 with TRBJ1-4; 10 bases fit TRBD1. Germline V CDR1 and CDR2: SEHNR, FQNEAQ (reference sequence). The CDR3 runs 17 residues. After removal of 5 bases from V and 6 bases from J, the junction contained 12 bases not matched to a gene. The CDR3 loop is CASSPIPRDRGDEKLFF. The CDR3 DNA reads as TGTGCCAGCAGCCCCATCCCCAGGGACAGGGGCGATGAAAAACTGTTTTTT.

There are a few counts of this clone. The gene calls are TRBV29-1 and TRBJ1-1; D ambiguous. The CDR3 is 12 amino acids. V shed 4 bases and J shed 0 bases, with 6 bases lying between them. Germline-derived CDR1 and CDR2 are SQVTM and ANQGSEA. The CDR3 protein is CSVGHMNTEAFF. In DNA form, the CDR3 reads TGCAGCGTTGGACACATGAACACTGAAGCTTTCTTT.